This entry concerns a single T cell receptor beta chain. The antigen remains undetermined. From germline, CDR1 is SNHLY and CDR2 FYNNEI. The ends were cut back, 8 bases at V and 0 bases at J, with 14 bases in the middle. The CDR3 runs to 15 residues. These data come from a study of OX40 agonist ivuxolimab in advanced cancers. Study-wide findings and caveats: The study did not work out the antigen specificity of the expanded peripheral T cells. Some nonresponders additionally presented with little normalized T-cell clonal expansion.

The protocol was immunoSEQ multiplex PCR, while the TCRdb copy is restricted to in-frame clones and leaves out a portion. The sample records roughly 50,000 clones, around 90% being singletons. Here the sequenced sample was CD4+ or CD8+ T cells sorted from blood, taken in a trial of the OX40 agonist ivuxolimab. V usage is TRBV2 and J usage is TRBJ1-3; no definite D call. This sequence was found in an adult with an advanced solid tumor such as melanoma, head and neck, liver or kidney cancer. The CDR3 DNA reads TGTGCCAGCGGAGGCCAAATACACTCTGGAAACACCATATATTTT. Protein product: CASGGQIHSGNTIYF. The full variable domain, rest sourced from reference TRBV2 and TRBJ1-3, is EPEVTQTPSHQVTQMGQEVILRCVPISNHLYFYWYRQILGQKVEFLVSFYNNEISEKSEIFDDQFSVERPDGSNFTLKIRSTKLEDSAMYFCASGGQIHSGNTIYFGEGSWLTVV.